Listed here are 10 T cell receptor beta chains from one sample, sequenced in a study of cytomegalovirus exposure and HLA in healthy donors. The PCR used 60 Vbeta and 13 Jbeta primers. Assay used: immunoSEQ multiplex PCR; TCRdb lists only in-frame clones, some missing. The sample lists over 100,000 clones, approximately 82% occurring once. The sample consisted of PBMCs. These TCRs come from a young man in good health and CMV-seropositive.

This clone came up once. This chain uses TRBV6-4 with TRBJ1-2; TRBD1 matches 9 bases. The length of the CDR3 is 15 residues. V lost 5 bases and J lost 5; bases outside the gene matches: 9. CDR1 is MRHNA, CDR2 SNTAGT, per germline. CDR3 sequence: CASSYRGQDGYGYTF. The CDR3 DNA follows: TGTGCCAGCAGTTACAGGGGGCAGGATGGGTATGGCTACACCTTC.

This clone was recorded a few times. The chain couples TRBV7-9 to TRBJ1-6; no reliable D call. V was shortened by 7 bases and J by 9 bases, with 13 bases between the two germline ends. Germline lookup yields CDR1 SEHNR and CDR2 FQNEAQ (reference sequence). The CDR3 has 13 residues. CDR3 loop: CASTAPGGSPLHF. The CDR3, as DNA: TGTGCCAGCACCGCTCCAGGTGGTTCACCCCTCCACTTT.

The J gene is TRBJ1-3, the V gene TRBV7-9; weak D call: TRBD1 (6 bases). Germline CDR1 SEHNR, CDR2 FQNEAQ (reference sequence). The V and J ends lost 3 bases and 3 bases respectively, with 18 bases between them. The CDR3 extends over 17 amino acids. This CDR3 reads CASSLAGTLGLGNTIYF. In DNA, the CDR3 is TGTGCCAGCAGCTTGGCCGGGACACTGGGCCTTGGAAACACCATATATTTT.

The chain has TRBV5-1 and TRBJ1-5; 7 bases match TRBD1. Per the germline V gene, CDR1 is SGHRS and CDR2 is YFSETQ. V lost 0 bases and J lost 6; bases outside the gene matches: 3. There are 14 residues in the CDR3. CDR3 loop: CASSLGQGGQPQHF. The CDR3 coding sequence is TGCGCCAGCAGCTTGGGCCAGGGGGGTCAGCCCCAGCATTTT.

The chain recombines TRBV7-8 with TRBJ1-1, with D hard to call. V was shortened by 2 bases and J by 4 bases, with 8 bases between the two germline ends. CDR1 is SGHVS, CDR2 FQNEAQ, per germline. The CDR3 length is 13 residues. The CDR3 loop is CASSLRGSTEAFF. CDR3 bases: TGTGCCAGCAGCTTACGGGGTAGCACTGAAGCTTTCTTT. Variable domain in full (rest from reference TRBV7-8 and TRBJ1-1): GAGVSQSPRYKVAKRGQDVALRCDPISGHVSLFWYQQALGQGPEFLTYFQNEAQLDKSGLPSDRFFAERPEGSVSTLKIQRTQQEDSAVYLCASSLRGSTEAFFGQGTRLTVV.

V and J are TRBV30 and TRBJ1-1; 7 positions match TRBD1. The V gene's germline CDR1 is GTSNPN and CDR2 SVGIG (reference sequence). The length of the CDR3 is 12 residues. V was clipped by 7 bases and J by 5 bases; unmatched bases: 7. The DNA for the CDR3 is TGTGCCTACTATACAGGGGAGACTGAAGCTTTCTTT. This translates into CAYYTGETEAFF.

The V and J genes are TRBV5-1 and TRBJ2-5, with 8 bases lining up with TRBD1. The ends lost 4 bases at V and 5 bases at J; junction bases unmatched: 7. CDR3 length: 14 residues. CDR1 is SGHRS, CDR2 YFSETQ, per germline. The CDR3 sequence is CASSPGQGLETQYF. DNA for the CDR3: TGCGCCAGCAGCCCAGGACAGGGTTTGGAGACCCAGTACTTC.

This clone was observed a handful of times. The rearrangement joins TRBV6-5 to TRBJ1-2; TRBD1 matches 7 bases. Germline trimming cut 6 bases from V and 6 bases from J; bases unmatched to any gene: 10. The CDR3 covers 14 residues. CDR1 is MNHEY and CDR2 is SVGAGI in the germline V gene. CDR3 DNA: TGTGCCAGCAGCCCGCCAGGAGGGGGCAATGGCTACACCTTC. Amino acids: CASSPPGGGNGYTF.

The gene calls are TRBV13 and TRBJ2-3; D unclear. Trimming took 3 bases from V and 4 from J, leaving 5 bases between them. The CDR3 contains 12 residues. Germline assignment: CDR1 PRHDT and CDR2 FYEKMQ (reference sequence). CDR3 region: CASSFTPDTQYF. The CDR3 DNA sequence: TGTGCCAGCAGCTTCACTCCAGATACGCAGTATTTT.

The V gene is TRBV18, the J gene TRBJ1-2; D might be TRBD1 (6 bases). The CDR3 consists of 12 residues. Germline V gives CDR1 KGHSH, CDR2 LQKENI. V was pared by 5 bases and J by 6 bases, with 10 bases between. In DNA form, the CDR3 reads TGTGCCAGCTCATCTACAGGGAATGGCTACACCTTC. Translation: CASSSTGNGYTF.